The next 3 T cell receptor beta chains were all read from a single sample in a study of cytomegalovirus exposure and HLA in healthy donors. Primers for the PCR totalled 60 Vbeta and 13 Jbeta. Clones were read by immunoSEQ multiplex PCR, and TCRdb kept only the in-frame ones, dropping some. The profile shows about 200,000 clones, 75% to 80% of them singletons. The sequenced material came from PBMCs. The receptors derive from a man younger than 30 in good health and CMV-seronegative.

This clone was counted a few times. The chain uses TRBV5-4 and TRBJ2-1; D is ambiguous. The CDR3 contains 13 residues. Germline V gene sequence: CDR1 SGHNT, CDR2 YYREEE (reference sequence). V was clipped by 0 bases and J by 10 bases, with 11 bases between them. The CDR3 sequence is CASSLEQVLEQFF. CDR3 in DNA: TGTGCCAGCAGCTTGGAGCAGGTTTTGGAGCAGTTCTTC.

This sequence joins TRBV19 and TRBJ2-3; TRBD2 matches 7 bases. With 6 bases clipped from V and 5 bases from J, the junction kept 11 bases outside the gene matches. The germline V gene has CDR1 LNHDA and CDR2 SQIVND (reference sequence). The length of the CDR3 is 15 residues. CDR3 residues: CASSKNHLAGDTQYF. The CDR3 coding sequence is TGTGCCAGTAGCAAAAATCACTTAGCGGGAGATACGCAGTATTTT.

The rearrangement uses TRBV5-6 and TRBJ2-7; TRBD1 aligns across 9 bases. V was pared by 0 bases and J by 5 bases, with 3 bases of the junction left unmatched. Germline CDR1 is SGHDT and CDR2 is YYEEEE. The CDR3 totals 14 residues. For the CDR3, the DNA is TGTGCCAGCAGCTTGGGGGACAGGGTCCACGAGCAGTACTTC. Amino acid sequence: CASSLGDRVHEQYF.